The clone carrying this TCR beta chain came up many times. No antigen is known for it. The data were taken from a study of naive and memory T cell subsets. Study results and caveats: TCR transcript changes with activation or differentiation may affect this RNA method.

Germline CDR1 is SEHNR and CDR2 is FQNEAQ (reference sequence). This CDR3 has 18 amino acids. V was pared by 5 bases and J by 1 base, with 8 bases of the junction left unmatched. Treatment noted: skin biopsy from PPD injection site in Mantoux-positive individual. The library had UMIs added by 3' ligation of an oligonucleotide to TCR cDNA. Amplification of ligated cDNA took four PCR rounds with SP2 and nested alpha and beta constant primers. TCRdb re-called the UMI-ligation and nested PCR reads with MiXCR, one entry per CDR3 protein. The sample lists approximately 37,000 distinct CDR3 sequences, approximately 10% occurring once.

The chain carries TRBV7-9 and TRBJ2-1, with 13 bases fitting TRBD2. This receptor was obtained from an adult in good health. The sequencing here drew on skin, taken from a tuberculin skin test site. Written as DNA, the CDR3 is TGTGCCAGCAGCATTACGGGACTAGCGGGACCATCCTACAATGAGCAGTTCTTC. Residues: CASSITGLAGPSYNEQFF.